This T cell receptor (beta chain) came from a study of blood T cells in healthy people across ages. The study, taken as a whole, reports: Unsorted PBMCs prevented conclusive naive versus antigen-experienced comparison.

The use of a sample-barcoded 5' primer and a J-beta primer mix characterized a second PCR of about 7 to 12 cycles. TCRdb re-analysed the 5' RACE reads in MiXCR, keeping a single row per CDR3 protein. The sample includes about 940,000 distinct CDR3 sequences, roughly 48% of them seen just once. Only a few counts were recorded for this clonotype. Its cognate antigen is unknown. The CDR3 runs 15 residues. Trimming left V 8 bases short and J 15 bases short, with 26 bases between. The clonotype originates from a man under 40 in good health. The sample consisted of blood. The J gene is TRBJ1-6, the V gene TRBV12-3 or TRBV12-4; D gene unclear. Here the CDR3 reads CASSSYGSVASNLHF. The CDR3 region has the DNA TGTGCCAGCTCCTCTTATGGGTCAGTGGCGTCTAACCTCCACTTT.